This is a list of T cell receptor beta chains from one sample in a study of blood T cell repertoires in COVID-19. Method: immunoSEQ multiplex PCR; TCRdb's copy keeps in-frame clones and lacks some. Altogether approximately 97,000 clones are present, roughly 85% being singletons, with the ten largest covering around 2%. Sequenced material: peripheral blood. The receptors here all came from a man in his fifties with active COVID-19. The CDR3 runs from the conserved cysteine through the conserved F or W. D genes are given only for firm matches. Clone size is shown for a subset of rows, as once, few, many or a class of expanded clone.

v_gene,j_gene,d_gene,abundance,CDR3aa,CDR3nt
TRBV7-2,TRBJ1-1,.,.,CASNVDKNTEAFF,TGTGCCAGCAACGTAGACAAGAACACTGAAGCTTTCTTT
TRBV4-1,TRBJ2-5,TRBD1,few,CASSQVRGQGRGLLETQYF,TGCGCCAGCAGCCAAGTGAGGGGACAGGGGAGAGGGTTACTGGAGACCCAGTACTTC
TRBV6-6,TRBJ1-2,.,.,CASTPGYGYTF,TGTGCCAGCACCCCGGGGTATGGCTACACCTTC
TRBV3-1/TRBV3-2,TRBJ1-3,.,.,CASSQAGIFGNTIYF,TGTGCCAGCAGCCAAGCAGGGATATTTGGAAACACCATATATTTT
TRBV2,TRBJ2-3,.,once,CASSEWAWYTQYF,TGTGCCAGCAGTGAATGGGCCTGGTATACGCAGTATTTT
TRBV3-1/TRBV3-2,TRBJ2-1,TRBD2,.,CASSPMSGVVLFF,TGTGCCAGCAGCCCGATGAGCGGGGTGGTATTGTTCTTC
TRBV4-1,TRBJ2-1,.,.,CASSRGGGLGNEQFF,TGCGCCAGCAGCCGGGGCGGGGGCCTAGGCAATGAGCAGTTCTTC
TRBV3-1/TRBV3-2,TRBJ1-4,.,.,CASSHPGGGNEKLFF,TGTGCCAGCAGCCACCCGGGGGGCGGGAATGAAAAACTGTTTTTT
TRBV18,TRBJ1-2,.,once,CASSPQTDYGYTF,TGTGCCAGCTCACCGCAGACAGACTATGGCTACACCTTC
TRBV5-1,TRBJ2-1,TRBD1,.,CASSLGGAYNEQFF,TGCGCCAGCAGCTTAGGGGGCGCTTACAATGAGCAGTTCTTC
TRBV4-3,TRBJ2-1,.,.,CASSQSRGSVSSYNEQFF,TGCGCCAGCAGCCAATCCCGGGGGTCCGTATCCTCCTACAATGAGCAGTTCTTC
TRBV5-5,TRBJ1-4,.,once,CASSNDGARGEKLFF,TGTGCCAGCAGCAATGATGGGGCCAGGGGTGAAAAACTGTTTTTT
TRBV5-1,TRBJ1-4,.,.,CASSLGQTNEKLFF,TGCGCCAGCAGCTTGGGACAGACTAATGAAAAACTGTTTTTT
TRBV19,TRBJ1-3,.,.,CASSIDKTTARSSGNTIYF,TGTGCCAGTAGTATAGATAAGACAACAGCTCGAAGCTCTGGAAACACCATATATTTT
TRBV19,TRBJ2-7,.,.,CASSSGHPYEQYF,TGTGCCAGTAGTTCGGGACACCCCTACGAGCAGTACTTC
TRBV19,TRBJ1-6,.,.,CASSIGVQTLALHF,TGTGCCAGTAGTATCGGAGTTCAGACCCTTGCCCTCCACTTT
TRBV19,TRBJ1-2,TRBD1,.,CASTKTGVFDYGYTF,TGTGCCAGTACCAAGACAGGGGTCTTCGACTATGGCTACACCTTC
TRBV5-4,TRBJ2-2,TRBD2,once,CASSPGLAGGTGELFF,TGTGCCAGCAGCCCGGGACTAGCGGGAGGGACCGGGGAGCTGTTTTTT
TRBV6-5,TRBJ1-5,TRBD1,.,CASRTQQGNQPQHF,TGTGCCAGCAGGACCCAACAGGGGAATCAGCCCCAGCATTTT
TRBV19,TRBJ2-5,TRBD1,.,CASSIRQGARGETQYF,TGTGCCAGTAGTATTAGACAGGGGGCGAGGGGGGAGACCCAGTACTTC
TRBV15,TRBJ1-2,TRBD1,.,CATSRDYTGAGGYTF,TGTGCCACCAGCAGAGATTATACAGGGGCCGGTGGCTACACCTTC
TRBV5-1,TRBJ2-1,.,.,CASSLVSSSYNEQFF,TGCGCCAGCAGCTTGGTTTCCAGCTCCTACAATGAGCAGTTCTTC
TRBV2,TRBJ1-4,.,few,CASSEQDGTWLFF,TGTGCCAGCAGTGAACAAGATGGCACATGGCTGTTTTTT
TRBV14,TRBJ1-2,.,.,CASSSRPLRNGYTF,TGTGCCAGCAGCTCCCGGCCTTTGAGGAATGGCTACACCTTC
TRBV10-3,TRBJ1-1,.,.,CAISNGVVQGSAEAFF,TGTGCCATCAGTAATGGGGTAGTGCAGGGCAGCGCTGAAGCTTTCTTT
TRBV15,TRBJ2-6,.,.,CATSTAGIMRANVLTF,TGTGCCACCAGCACGGCGGGCATAATGCGGGCCAACGTCCTGACTTTC
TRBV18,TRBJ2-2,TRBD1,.,CASSPDRAVGELFF,TGTGCCAGCTCACCGGACAGGGCGGTCGGGGAGCTGTTTTTT
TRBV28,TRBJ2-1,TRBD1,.,CASSLRGQRQFF,TGTGCCAGCAGTTTAAGGGGACAGAGGCAGTTCTTC
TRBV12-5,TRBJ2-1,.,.,CASGPRGSYNEQFF,TGTGCTAGTGGTCCCCGGGGCTCCTACAATGAGCAGTTCTTC
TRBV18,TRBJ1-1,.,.,CASSGALNTEAFF,TGTGCCAGCTCGGGGGCGCTGAACACTGAAGCTTTCTTT
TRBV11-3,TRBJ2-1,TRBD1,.,CASSLGQGGYNEQFF,TGTGCCAGCAGTTTGGGACAGGGGGGCTACAATGAGCAGTTCTTC
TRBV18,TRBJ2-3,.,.,CASSPATPTDTQYF,TGTGCCAGCTCACCTGCCACACCTACAGATACGCAGTATTTT
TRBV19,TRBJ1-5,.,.,CASSIAGDGQPQHF,TGTGCCAGTAGTATTGCAGGGGACGGGCAGCCCCAGCATTTT
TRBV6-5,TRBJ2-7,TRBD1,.,CATTRQGAGEQYF,TGTGCCACCACCCGACAGGGGGCTGGCGAGCAGTACTTC
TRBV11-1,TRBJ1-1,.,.,CASSHIGGETEAFF,TGTGCCAGCAGCCACATCGGGGGTGAAACTGAAGCTTTCTTT
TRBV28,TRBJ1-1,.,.,CASSLSDSYTEAFF,TGTGCCAGCAGTTTGTCAGACAGTTACACTGAAGCTTTCTTT
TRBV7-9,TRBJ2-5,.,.,CASTSGASTRETQYF,TGTGCCAGCACCTCAGGGGCCTCTACGCGGGAGACCCAGTACTTC
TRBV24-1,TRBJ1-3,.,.,CATSDPRTEIGNTIYF,TGTGCCACCAGTGACCCGCGGACAGAAATCGGAAACACCATATATTTT
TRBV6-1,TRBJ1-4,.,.,CAGGTNEKLFF,TGTGCCGGGGGGACTAATGAAAAACTGTTTTTT
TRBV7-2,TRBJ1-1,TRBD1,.,CASSRTGGNTEAFF,TGTGCCAGCAGCCGGACAGGGGGAAACACTGAAGCTTTCTTT
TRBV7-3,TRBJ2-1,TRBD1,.,CASSPRDRGVNEQFF,TGTGCCAGCAGCCCTCGGGACAGGGGTGTGAATGAGCAGTTCTTC
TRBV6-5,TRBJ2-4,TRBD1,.,CASSLTGAKNIQYF,TGTGCCAGCAGCCTGACAGGGGCCAAAAACATTCAGTACTTC
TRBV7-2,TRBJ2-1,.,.,CASSSNQVLGEQFF,TGTGCCAGCAGCTCAAACCAGGTCCTCGGTGAGCAGTTCTTC
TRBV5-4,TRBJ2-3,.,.,CASSSGLLTDTQYF,TGTGCCAGCAGCTCGGGACTCCTCACAGATACGCAGTATTTT
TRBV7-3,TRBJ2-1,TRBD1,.,CASSLQGVGNEQFF,TGTGCCAGCAGCCTACAGGGGGTCGGCAATGAGCAGTTCTTC
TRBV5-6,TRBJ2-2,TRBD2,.,CASSSGLAGGLAGELFF,TGTGCCAGCAGCTCTGGACTAGCGGGGGGGCTCGCCGGGGAGCTGTTTTTT
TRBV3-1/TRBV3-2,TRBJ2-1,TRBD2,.,CASSPSGGSYNEQFF,TGTGCCAGCAGCCCTAGCGGGGGCTCCTACAATGAGCAGTTCTTC
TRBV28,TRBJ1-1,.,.,CASSLRYTEAFF,TGTGCCAGCAGCTTGAGGTACACTGAAGCTTTCTTT
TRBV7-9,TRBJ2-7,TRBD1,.,CASSQPSGQGWYEQYF,TGTGCCAGCAGCCAGCCCTCCGGACAGGGATGGTACGAGCAGTACTTC
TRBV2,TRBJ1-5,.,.,CASSDPLTILNQPQHF,TGTGCCAGCAGTGATCCCCTGACAATTCTGAATCAGCCCCAGCATTTT
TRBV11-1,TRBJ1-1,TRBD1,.,CASSFSGGAGTEAFF,TGTGCCAGCAGCTTCTCAGGGGGCGCGGGTACTGAAGCTTTCTTT
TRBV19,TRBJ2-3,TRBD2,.,CASSILAGGQDTQYF,TGTGCCAGTAGTATCCTTGCGGGGGGGCAAGATACGCAGTATTTT
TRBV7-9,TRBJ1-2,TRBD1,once,CASSSRGAVYGYTF,TGTGCCAGCAGCTCCAGGGGGGCGGTCTATGGCTACACCTTC
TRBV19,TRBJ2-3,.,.,CATRVLGGDTQYF,TGTGCCACCCGCGTTTTGGGGGGAGATACGCAGTATTTT
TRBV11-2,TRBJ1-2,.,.,CATQTVANYGYTF,TGTGCCACCCAGACAGTAGCTAACTATGGCTACACCTTC
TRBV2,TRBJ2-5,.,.,CASGLELYSQYF,TGTGCCAGCGGGCTTGAGCTTTATTCCCAGTACTTC
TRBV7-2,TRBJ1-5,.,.,CASSLRDNQPQHF,TGTGCCAGCAGCTTGAGGGACAATCAGCCCCAGCATTTT
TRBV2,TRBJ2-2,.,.,CASSVLAPGELFF,TGTGCCAGCAGTGTACTAGCCCCCGGGGAGCTGTTTTTT